This entry concerns a single T cell receptor beta chain. Its antigen is undetermined. This specimen belongs to a study of CD8+ T cells in alopecia areata. Study at large: Disease severity was quantified as SALT score of affected scalp area.

As the sequencing template, cDNA was produced by extracting RNA and reverse transcribing it. The method was immunoSEQ multiplex PCR; TCRdb's version includes in-frame clones alone and lacks a portion of them. The data hold 95,000 to 100,000 clones, with about 60% observed a single time. The germline CDR1 and CDR2 sequences are MGHDK and SYGVNS. The CDR3 is 13 amino acids. The junction had 10 bases not matched to a gene; V was cut back by 10 bases and J by 8 bases. Documented treatment: oral pan-JAK inhibitor, 5-10 mg twice daily. Study-wide results and caveats: Lesional scalp exceeded normal scalp in clonality, especially in alopecia totalis/universalis.

The receptor was derived from a human donor with alopecia areata. Here the sequenced sample was CD8+ T cells sorted from blood, taken at approximately week 60, from a patient treated with tofacitinib. The V and J genes are TRBV25-1 and TRBJ2-1; the match to TRBD1 covers 8 bases. The CDR3 DNA follows: TGTGCCACCGAGGCGGCCAGGGGGCATGAGCAGTTCTTC. It encodes CATEAARGHEQFF.